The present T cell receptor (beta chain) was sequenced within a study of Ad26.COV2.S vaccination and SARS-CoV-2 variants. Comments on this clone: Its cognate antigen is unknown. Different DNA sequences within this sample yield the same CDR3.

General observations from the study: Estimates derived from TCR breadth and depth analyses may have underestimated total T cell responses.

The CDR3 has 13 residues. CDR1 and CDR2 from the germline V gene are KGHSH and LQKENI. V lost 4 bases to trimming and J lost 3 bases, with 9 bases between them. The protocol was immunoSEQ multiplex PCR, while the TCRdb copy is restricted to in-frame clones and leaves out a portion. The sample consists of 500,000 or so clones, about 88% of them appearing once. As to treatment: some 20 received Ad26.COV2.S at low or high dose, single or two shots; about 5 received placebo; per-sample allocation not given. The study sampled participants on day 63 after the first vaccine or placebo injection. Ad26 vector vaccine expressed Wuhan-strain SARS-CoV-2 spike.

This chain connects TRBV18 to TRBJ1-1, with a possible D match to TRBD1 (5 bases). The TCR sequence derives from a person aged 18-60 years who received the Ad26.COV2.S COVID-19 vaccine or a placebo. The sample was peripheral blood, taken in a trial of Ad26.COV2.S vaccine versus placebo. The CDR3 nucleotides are TGTGCCAGCTCACAGGGGCACGACACTGAAGCTTTCTTT. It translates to CASSQGHDTEAFF.